These T cell receptor beta chains were read from a single sample in a study of blood T cell repertoires in COVID-19. The data were produced by immunoSEQ multiplex PCR, yet TCRdb's version contains in-frame clones alone and is incomplete. The sample consists of about 200,000 clones, roughly 77% of them appearing once. Sequenced material: peripheral blood. Receptors originate from a woman between 40 and 50 years old with COVID-19, enrolled during active disease. Both conserved end residues are part of each CDR3. Not every row has a clone size; where given, it reads once, few, many or a size class.

CDR3aa: CASRESGGGYTF
abundance: once
len: 12
v_gene: TRBV28

CDR3aa: CASSLGLAAGQETQYF
abundance: few
len: 16
v_gene: TRBV7-9

CDR3aa: CASRGAPVGTIYF
abundance: .
len: 13
v_gene: TRBV7-9

CDR3aa: CATSRAGGQGASREQYF
abundance: .
len: 17
v_gene: TRBV15

CDR3aa: CASSVDTGSNQPQHF
abundance: .
len: 15
v_gene: TRBV9

CDR3aa: CASSPREGPNTGELFF
abundance: .
len: 16
v_gene: TRBV18

CDR3aa: CASSYGGNYGYTF
abundance: few
len: 13
v_gene: TRBV6-2/TRBV6-3

CDR3aa: CASSRRENAGELFF
abundance: .
len: 14
v_gene: TRBV6-4

CDR3aa: CASSQERASGGRTDTQYF
abundance: .
len: 18
v_gene: TRBV4-2

CDR3aa: CASSQPDGMGTYNEQFF
abundance: .
len: 17
v_gene: TRBV23-1

CDR3aa: CASSLSGLETFSYEQYF
abundance: .
len: 17
v_gene: TRBV5-1

CDR3aa: CASSRDNGLYGYTF
abundance: .
len: 14
v_gene: TRBV6-2/TRBV6-3

CDR3aa: CAWGISVKAFF
abundance: .
len: 11
v_gene: TRBV30

CDR3aa: CASSFSGTNLYNEQFF
abundance: .
len: 16
v_gene: TRBV5-1

CDR3aa: CASSFWEQVCYEQYF
abundance: .
len: 15
v_gene: TRBV5-7

CDR3aa: CASTIRRGATDTQYF
abundance: .
len: 15
v_gene: TRBV3-1/TRBV3-2

CDR3aa: CASSLKSPGDLYNEQFF
abundance: .
len: 17
v_gene: TRBV5-1

CDR3aa: CSVVSGSYGYTF
abundance: .
len: 12
v_gene: TRBV29-1

CDR3aa: CASRQNRATGELFF
abundance: .
len: 14
v_gene: TRBV25-1

CDR3aa: CASCRDGETQYF
abundance: .
len: 12
v_gene: TRBV2

CDR3aa: CASSQASSGSRPLYEQYF
abundance: many
len: 18
v_gene: TRBV7-2

CDR3aa: CASSQALGQASYEQYF
abundance: .
len: 16
v_gene: TRBV4-2

CDR3aa: CASSPGTGWALGNTIYF
abundance: once
len: 17
v_gene: TRBV3-1/TRBV3-2

CDR3aa: CASSVQVEHTEAFF
abundance: .
len: 14
v_gene: TRBV9

CDR3aa: CASSPSDSRAGNTIYF
abundance: once
len: 16
v_gene: TRBV18

CDR3aa: CASSARGGPQPQHF
abundance: .
len: 14
v_gene: TRBV10-1

CDR3aa: CASSPGTVDSPLHF
abundance: .
len: 14
v_gene: TRBV7-8

CDR3aa: CASSLAGRPSTQYF
abundance: few
len: 14
v_gene: TRBV5-6

CDR3aa: CASSIMAGGATDTQYF
abundance: .
len: 16
v_gene: TRBV19

CDR3aa: CASTRKQYNSPLHF
abundance: .
len: 14
v_gene: TRBV6-5

CDR3aa: CASSLNPGQDNEQFF
abundance: .
len: 15
v_gene: TRBV5-1

CDR3aa: CASSTGGGGSGEKLFF
abundance: .
len: 16
v_gene: TRBV9

CDR3aa: CASSFGFQETQYF
abundance: .
len: 13
v_gene: TRBV7-3

CDR3aa: CASSPAGQLLAKNIQYF
abundance: .
len: 17
v_gene: TRBV18

CDR3aa: CASSPPASATLDTGELFF
abundance: .
len: 18
v_gene: TRBV18

CDR3aa: CASSQLTGGNEKLFF
abundance: .
len: 15
v_gene: TRBV4-3

CDR3aa: CASSLFGVAGDTQYF
abundance: .
len: 15
v_gene: TRBV27

CDR3aa: CASSLATGVGPQHF
abundance: many
len: 14
v_gene: TRBV5-6

CDR3aa: CASSLRLAGHNEQFF
abundance: .
len: 15
v_gene: TRBV7-2

CDR3aa: CASRTGQLNTEAFF
abundance: once
len: 14
v_gene: TRBV2

CDR3aa: CASSVQPGLAQDTQYF
abundance: .
len: 16
v_gene: TRBV9

CDR3aa: CASRHTRNTEAFF
abundance: .
len: 13
v_gene: TRBV3-1/TRBV3-2

CDR3aa: CASSPPRGSATEAFF
abundance: few
len: 15
v_gene: TRBV18

CDR3aa: CASSVSPIAYEQYF
abundance: few
len: 14
v_gene: TRBV9

CDR3aa: CASSELSQGRGLNSPLHF
abundance: .
len: 18
v_gene: TRBV2

CDR3aa: CASSFDRRTYEQYF
abundance: .
len: 14
v_gene: TRBV13

CDR3aa: CASRRNTEAFF
abundance: .
len: 11
v_gene: TRBV2

CDR3aa: CASRFRQVHSYEQYF
abundance: .
len: 15
v_gene: TRBV12-2

CDR3aa: CASSLDTYNEQFF
abundance: .
len: 13
v_gene: TRBV6-4

CDR3aa: CASSLAHQETQYF
abundance: .
len: 13
v_gene: TRBV11-3

CDR3aa: CASSPSSYNEQFF
abundance: .
len: 13
v_gene: TRBV3-1/TRBV3-2

CDR3aa: CASSQRGTANSPLHF
abundance: .
len: 15
v_gene: TRBV5-1

CDR3aa: CASSQEAAAGGNTIYF
abundance: .
len: 16
v_gene: TRBV4-2

CDR3aa: CASSGLAGADTQYF
abundance: .
len: 14
v_gene: TRBV19

CDR3aa: CASSLSPGERGGFINEQFF
abundance: .
len: 19
v_gene: TRBV11-2

CDR3aa: CASNPGDLRADYGYTF
abundance: .
len: 16
v_gene: TRBV5-1